A selection of T cell receptor beta chains follows, all from one sample in a study of HIV-infected children after antiretroviral therapy interruption. TCRdb reanalysed the 3' RACE reads using MiXCR and keeps one entry per CDR3 protein. The table includes 35,000 to 50,000 distinct CDR3 sequences, under 8% detected once. The sequenced sample was CD45RA+ CD4+ T cells from PBMCs, pooled from several time points, obtained from a donor given antiretroviral therapy, either interrupted or continuous. The receptors were gathered from a pool of human donors with HIV. Each CDR3 is given with its conserved first and last residue. Fields, in order: V gene, J gene, CDR3 protein.

TRBV5-1	TRBJ2-7	CASSLTRTSGPYEQYF
TRBV9	TRBJ2-3	CASSVAVAGRDTQYF
TRBV24-1	TRBJ2-6	CATSDYQGVGANVLTF
TRBV5-1	TRBJ1-1	CASSAQPNTEAFF
TRBV25-1	TRBJ2-1	CASSRLAALDNEQFF
TRBV14	TRBJ2-1	CASSPRLAGEQFF
TRBV28	TRBJ2-3	CASSLWGVTQYF
TRBV7-2	TRBJ1-2	CASSLSDREDGYTF
TRBV29-1	TRBJ1-2	CSVERAEAHGYTF
TRBV6-2/TRBV6-3	TRBJ1-2	CASSYVGRGTNYGYTF
TRBV5-1	TRBJ1-1	CASSKLDRETEAFF
TRBV28	TRBJ2-3	CASSGGAETLYF
TRBV2	TRBJ2-7	CASSTLGSYEQYF
TRBV20-1	TRBJ1-1	CSVPRQGAGVTEAFF
TRBV2	TRBJ2-3	CASSVSFSTDTQYF
TRBV7-2	TRBJ2-3	CASSLAGGGVSTDTQYF
TRBV7-2	TRBJ2-5	CASRLAGGLETQYF
TRBV19	TRBJ2-3	CASRGTGDPASTDTQYF
TRBV28	TRBJ2-1	CASRLARNEQFF
TRBV11-2	TRBJ1-2	CVSSPEVTSPGGYTF
TRBV25-1	TRBJ2-3	CASSVGQGVRGTDTQYF
TRBV28	TRBJ1-2	CASSRQSGVYGYTF
TRBV10-1	TRBJ2-1	CASSAETSSYNEQFF
TRBV5-5	TRBJ2-7	CASLDRPGQGYEQYF
TRBV5-4	TRBJ2-2	CASSLQGGELFF